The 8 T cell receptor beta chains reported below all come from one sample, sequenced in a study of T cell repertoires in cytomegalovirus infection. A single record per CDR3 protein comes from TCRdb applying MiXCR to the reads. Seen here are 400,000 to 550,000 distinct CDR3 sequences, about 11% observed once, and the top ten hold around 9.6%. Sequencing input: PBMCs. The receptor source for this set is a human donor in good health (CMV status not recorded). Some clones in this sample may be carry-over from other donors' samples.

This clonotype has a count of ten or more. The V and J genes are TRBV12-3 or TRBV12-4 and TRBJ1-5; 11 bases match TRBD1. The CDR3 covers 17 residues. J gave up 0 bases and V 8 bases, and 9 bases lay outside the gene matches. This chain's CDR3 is CASRTGQGGLSNQPQHF. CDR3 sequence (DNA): TGTGCCAGCCGCACGGGACAGGGGGGACTTAGCAATCAGCCCCAGCATTTT.

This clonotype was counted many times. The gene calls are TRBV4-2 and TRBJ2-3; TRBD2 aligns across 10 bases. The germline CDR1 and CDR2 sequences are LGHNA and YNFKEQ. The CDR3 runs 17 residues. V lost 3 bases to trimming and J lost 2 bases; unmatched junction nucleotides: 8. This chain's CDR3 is CASSHDRLAGLTDTQYF. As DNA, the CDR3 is TGTGCCAGCAGCCACGACCGACTAGCGGGCCTCACAGATACGCAGTATTTT.

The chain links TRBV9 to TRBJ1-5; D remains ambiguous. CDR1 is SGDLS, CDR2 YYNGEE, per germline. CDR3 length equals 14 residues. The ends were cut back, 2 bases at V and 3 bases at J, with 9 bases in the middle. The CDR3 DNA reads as TGTGCCAGCAGCGTCGAAGGAGTCAATCAGCCCCAGCATTTT. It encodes CASSVEGVNQPQHF. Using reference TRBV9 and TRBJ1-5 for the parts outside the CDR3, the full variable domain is DSGVTQTPKHLITATGQRVTLRCSPRSGDLSVYWYQQSLDQGLQFLIQYYNGEERAKGNILERFSAQQFPDLHSELNLSSLELGDSALYFCASSVEGVNQPQHFGDGTRLSIL.

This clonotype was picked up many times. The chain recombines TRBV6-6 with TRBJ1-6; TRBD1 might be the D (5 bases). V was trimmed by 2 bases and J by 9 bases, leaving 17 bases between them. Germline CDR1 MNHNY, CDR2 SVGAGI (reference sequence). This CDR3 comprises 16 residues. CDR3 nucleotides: TGTGCCAGCAGTTACGCGGTCGGACCCGGGGGTTCACCCCTCCACTTT. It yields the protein CASSYAVGPGGSPLHF.

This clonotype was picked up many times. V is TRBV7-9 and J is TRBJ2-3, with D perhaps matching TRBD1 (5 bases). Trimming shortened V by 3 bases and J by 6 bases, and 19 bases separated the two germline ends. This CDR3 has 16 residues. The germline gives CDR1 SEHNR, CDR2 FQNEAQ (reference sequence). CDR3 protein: CASSFRRLSSGDTQYF. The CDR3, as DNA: TGTGCCAGCAGCTTTCGACGGCTCTCCTCAGGGGATACGCAGTATTTT. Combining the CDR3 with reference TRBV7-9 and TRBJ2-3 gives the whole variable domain DTGVSQNPRHKITKRGQNVTFRCDPISEHNRLYWYRQTLGQGPEFLTYFQNEAQLEKSRLLSDRFSAERPKGSFSTLEIQRTEQGDSAMYLCASSFRRLSSGDTQYFGPGTRLTVL.

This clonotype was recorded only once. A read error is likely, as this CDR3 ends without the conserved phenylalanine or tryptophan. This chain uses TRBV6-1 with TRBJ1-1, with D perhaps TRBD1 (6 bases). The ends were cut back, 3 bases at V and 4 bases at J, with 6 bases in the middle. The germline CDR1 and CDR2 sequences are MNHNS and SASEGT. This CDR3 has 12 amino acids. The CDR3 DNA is TGTGCCAGCAGTGACAGGGGCACTGAAGCTTTCGTT. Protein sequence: CASSDRGTEAFV.

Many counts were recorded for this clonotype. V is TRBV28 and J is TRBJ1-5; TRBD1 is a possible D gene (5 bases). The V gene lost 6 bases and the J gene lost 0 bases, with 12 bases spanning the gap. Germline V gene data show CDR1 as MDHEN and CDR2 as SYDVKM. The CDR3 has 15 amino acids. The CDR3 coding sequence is TGTGCCAGCAGGCCGTTCAGGGATAGCAATCAGCCCCAGCATTTT. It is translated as CASRPFRDSNQPQHF.

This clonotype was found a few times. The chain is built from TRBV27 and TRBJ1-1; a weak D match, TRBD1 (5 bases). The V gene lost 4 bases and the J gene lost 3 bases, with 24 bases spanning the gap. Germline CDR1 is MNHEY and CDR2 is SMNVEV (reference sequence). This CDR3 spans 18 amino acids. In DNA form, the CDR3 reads TGTGCCAGCAGTTCTCAAAATGGGGCCAGAGAGAGGGACACTGAAGCTTTCTTT. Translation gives CASSSQNGARERDTEAFF.